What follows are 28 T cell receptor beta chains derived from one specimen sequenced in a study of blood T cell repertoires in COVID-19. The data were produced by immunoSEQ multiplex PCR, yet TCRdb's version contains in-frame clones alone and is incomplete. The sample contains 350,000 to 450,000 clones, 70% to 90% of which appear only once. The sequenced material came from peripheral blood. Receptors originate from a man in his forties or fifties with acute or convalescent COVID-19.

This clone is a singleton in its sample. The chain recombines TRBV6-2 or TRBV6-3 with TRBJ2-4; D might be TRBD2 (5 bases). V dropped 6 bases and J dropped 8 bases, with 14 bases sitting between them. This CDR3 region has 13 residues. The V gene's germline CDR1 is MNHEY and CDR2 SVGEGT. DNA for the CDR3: TGTGCCAGCAGCTCTACCGAAGCGGACATTCAGTACTTC. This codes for CASSSTEADIQYF.

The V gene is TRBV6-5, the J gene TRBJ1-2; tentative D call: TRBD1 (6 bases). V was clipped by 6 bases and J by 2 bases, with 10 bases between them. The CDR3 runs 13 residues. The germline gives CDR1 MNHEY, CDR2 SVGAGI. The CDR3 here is CASREGVNYGYTF. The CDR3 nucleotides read TGTGCCAGCAGAGAGGGGGTGAACTATGGCTACACCTTC.

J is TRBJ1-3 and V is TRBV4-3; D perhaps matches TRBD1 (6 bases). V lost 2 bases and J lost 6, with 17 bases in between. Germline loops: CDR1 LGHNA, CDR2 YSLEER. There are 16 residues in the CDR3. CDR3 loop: CASSQNTGFGANTIYF. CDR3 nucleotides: TGCGCCAGCAGCCAAAACACAGGGTTCGGCGCAAACACCATATATTTT.

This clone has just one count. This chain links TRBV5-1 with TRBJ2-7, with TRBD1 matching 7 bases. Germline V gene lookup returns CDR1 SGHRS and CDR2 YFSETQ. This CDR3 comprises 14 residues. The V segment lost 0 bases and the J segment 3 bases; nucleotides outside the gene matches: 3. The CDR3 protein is CASSLEGAHYEQYF. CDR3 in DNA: TGCGCCAGCAGCTTGGAGGGGGCACACTACGAGCAGTACTTC.

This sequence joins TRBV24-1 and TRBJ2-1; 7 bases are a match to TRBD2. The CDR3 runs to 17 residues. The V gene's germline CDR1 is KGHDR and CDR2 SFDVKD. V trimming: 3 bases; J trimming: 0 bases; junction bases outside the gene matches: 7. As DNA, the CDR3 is TGTGCCACCAGTGATAATAGCGGGCGAAGCTCCTACAATGAGCAGTTCTTC. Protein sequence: CATSDNSGRSSYNEQFF.

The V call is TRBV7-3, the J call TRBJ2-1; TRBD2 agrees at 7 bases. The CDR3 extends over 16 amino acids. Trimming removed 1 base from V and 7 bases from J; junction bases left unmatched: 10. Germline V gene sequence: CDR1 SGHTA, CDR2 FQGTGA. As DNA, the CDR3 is TGTGCCAGCAGCTTAAGCGGACGGGAGGCTCGAAATGAGCAGTTCTTC. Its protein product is CASSLSGREARNEQFF.

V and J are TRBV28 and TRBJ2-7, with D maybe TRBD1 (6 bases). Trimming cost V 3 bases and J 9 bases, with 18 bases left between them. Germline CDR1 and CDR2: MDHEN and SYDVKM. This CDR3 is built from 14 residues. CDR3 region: CASSFGTQGNLQYF. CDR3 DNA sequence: TGTGCCAGCAGTTTTGGGACGCAGGGGAATTTGCAGTACTTC.

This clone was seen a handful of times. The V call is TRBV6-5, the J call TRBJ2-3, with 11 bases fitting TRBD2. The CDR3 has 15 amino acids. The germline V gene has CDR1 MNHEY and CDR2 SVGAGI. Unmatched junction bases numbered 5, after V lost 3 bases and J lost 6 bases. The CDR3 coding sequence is TGTGCCAGCAGTTATAGCGGGAGGGCCTTCGATACGCAGTATTTT. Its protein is CASSYSGRAFDTQYF.

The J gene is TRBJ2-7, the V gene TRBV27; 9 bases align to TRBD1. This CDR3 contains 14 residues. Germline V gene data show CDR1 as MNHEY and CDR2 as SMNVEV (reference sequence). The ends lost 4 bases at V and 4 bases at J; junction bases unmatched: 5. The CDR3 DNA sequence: TGTGCCAGCAGTTGGGGGACAGGGAAATACGAGCAGTACTTC. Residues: CASSWGTGKYEQYF.

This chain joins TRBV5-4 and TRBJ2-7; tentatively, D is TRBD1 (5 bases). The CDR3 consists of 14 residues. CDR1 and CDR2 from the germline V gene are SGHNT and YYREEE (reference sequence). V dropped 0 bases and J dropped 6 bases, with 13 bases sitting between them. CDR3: CASSLGRTLGEQYF. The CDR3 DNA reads TGTGCCAGCAGCTTGGGGCGGACACTGGGCGAGCAGTACTTC.

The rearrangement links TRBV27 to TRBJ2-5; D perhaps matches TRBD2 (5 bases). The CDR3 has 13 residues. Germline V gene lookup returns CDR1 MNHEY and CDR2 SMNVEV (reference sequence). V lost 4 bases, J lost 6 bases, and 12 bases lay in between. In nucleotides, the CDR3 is TGTGCCAGCAGTTGGGTCGAGGGAAAGACCCAGTACTTC. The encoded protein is CASSWVEGKTQYF.

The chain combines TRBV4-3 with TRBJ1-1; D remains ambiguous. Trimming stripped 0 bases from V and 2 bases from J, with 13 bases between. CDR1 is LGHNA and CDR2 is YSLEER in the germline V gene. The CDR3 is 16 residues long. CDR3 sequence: CASSQDYLVENTEAFF. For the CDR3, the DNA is TGCGCCAGCAGCCAAGATTATCTCGTAGAAAACACTGAAGCTTTCTTT.

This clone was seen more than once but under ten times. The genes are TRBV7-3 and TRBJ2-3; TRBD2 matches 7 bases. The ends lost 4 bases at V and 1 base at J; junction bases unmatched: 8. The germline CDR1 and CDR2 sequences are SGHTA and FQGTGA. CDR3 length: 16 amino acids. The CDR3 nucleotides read TGTGCCAGCAGCTACGGGCTAGCGGTTGGCACAGATACGCAGTATTTT. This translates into CASSYGLAVGTDTQYF.

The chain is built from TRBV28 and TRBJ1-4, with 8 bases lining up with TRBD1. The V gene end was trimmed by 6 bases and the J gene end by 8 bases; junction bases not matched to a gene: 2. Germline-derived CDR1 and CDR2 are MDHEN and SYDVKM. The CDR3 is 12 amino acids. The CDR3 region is CASRRTGEKLFF. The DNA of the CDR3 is TGTGCCAGCAGAAGGACAGGGGAAAAACTGTTTTTT.

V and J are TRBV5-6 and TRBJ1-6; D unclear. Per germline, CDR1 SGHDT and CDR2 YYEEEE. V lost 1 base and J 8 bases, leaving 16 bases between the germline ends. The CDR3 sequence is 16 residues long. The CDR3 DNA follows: TGTGCCAGCAGCTTGCACCAGACGCCAGCGCATTCACCCCTCCACTTT. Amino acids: CASSLHQTPAHSPLHF.

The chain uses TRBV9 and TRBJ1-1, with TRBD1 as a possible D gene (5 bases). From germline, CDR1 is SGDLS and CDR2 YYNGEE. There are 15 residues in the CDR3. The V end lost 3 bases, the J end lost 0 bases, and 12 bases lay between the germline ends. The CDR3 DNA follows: TGTGCCAGCAGCGCCCAGGGAACGGTGAACACTGAAGCTTTCTTT. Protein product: CASSAQGTVNTEAFF.

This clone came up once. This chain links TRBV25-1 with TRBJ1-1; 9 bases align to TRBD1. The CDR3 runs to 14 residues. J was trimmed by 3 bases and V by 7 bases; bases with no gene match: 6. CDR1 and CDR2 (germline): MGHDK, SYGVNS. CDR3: CASISGTGHTEAFF. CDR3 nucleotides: TGTGCCAGCATATCCGGGACAGGGCACACTGAAGCTTTCTTT.

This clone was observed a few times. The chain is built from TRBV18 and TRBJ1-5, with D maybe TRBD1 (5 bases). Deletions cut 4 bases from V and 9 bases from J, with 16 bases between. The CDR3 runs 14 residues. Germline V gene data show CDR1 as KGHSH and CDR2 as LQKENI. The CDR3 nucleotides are TGTGCCAGCTCACGGTCAGGGCCCCCTGCGCCCCAGCATTTT. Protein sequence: CASSRSGPPAPQHF.

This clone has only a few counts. The CDR3, as DNA: TGTGCCAGCAGCGCGGGTAGACTAGTGTCCTACAATGAGCAGTTCTTC. It codes for CASSAGRLVSYNEQFF. The chain is built from TRBV2 and TRBJ2-1, with D maybe TRBD2 (6 bases). The CDR3 is 16 residues long. Per germline, CDR1 SNHLY and CDR2 FYNNEI. Between the trimmed V and J ends, which lost 6 bases and 1 base, there was a span of 16 bases.

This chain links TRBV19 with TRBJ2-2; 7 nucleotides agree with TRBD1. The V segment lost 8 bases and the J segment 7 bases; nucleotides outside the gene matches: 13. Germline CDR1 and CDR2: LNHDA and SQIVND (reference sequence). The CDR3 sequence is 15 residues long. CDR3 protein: CASQIPTGVGGELFF. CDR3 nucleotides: TGTGCCAGTCAGATCCCAACAGGGGTTGGCGGGGAGCTGTTTTTT.

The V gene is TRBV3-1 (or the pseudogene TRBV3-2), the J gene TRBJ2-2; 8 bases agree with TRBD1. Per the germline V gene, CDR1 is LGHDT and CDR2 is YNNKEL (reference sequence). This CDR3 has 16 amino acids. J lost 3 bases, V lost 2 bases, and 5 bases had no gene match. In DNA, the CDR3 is TGTGCCAGCAGCCAATACAGGGGGAGTCACACCGGGGAGCTGTTTTTT. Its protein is CASSQYRGSHTGELFF.

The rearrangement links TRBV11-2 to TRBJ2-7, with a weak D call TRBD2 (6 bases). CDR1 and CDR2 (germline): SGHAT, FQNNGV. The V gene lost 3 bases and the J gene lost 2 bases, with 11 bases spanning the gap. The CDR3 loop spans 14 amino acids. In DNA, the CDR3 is TGTGCCAGCAGCTTCAGTAGCGGACCCTACGAGCAGTACTTC. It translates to CASSFSSGPYEQYF.

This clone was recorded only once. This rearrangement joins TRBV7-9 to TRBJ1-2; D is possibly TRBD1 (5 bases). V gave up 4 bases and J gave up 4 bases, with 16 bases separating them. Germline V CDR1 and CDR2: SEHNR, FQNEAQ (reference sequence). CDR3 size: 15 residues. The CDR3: CASSYTGVLGYGYTF. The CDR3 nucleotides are TGTGCCAGCAGCTACACGGGGGTGTTGGGCTATGGCTACACCTTC.

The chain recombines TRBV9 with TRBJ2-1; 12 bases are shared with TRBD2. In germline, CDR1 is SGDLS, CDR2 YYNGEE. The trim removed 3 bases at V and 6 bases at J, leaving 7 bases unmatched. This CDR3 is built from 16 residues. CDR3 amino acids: CASSEPLAGGPNEQFF. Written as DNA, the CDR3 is TGTGCCAGCAGCGAGCCCCTAGCGGGGGGGCCCAATGAGCAGTTCTTC.

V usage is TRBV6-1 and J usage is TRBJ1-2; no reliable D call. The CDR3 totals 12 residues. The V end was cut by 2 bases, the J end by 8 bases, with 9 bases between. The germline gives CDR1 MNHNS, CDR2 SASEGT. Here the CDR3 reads CASSESLRGYTF. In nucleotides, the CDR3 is TGTGCCAGCAGTGAATCTCTCCGGGGCTACACCTTC.

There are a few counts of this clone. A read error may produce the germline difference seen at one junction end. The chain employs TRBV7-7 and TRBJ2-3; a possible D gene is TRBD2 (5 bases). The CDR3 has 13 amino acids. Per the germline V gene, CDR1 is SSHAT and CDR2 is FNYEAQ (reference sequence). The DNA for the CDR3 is TGTGCTAGCAGCTTAGCGCCAGCAGATACGCAGTATTTT. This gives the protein CASSLAPADTQYF.

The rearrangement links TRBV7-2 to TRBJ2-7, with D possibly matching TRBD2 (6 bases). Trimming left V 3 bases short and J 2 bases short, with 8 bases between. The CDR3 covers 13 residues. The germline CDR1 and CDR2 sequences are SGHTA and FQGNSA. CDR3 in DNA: TGTGCCAGCAGCTTCCAGCGGGCCTACGAGCAGTACTTC. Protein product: CASSFQRAYEQYF.

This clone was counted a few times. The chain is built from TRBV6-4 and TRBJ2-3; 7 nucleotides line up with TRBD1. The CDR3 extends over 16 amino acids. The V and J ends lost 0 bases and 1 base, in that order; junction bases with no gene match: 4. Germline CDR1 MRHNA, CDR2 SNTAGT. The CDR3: CASSDSETGGTDTQYF. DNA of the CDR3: TGTGCCAGCAGTGACTCAGAAACAGGGGGCACAGATACGCAGTATTTT.